Following are 15 T cell receptor beta chains from one sample sequenced in a study of T cell responses to AZD1222 COVID-19 vaccine. The repertoire was sequenced with immunoSEQ multiplex PCR; TCRdb's copy has only in-frame clones and lacks some. Of about 130,000 clones listed, under 95% were seen once; the top ten hold about 1.1%. Here the sequenced sample was peripheral blood, taken 28 days after the second AZD1222 dose. All receptors come from an adult who received the AZD1222 COVID-19 vaccine.

V usage is TRBV11-2 and J usage is TRBJ2-7; D gene ambiguous. Trimming removed 1 base at V and 6 bases at J, with 19 bases between. Germline lookup yields CDR1 SGHAT and CDR2 FQNNGV. CDR3 length: 16 residues. The CDR3 nucleotides are TGTGCCAGCAGCTTAGGAGAGTTTCGCATGTCAGGCGAGCAGTACTTC. This gives the protein CASSLGEFRMSGEQYF.

This chain connects TRBV13 to TRBJ2-1, with D tentatively TRBD1 or TRBD2 (6 bases each). V was trimmed by 5 bases and J by 2 bases, leaving 13 bases between them. CDR1 PRHDT and CDR2 FYEKMQ come from the germline V gene (reference sequence). The CDR3 runs to 15 residues. This chain's CDR3 is CASSPDGGPYNEQFF. Written as DNA, the CDR3 is TGTGCCAGCAGCCCCGATGGGGGGCCCTACAATGAGCAGTTCTTC.

The V call is TRBV5-1, the J call TRBJ1-6; D gene uncertain. The CDR3 is made up of 20 amino acids. Germline assignment: CDR1 SGHRS and CDR2 YFSETQ. Trimming took 1 base from V and 0 from J, leaving 20 bases between them. As DNA, the CDR3 is TGCGCCAGCAGCTTGACCAGCCCCGACGGCCTGAGCTCCTATAATTCACCCCTCCACTTT. Encoded protein: CASSLTSPDGLSSYNSPLHF.

The chain joins TRBV4-1 to TRBJ2-1; 13 positions match TRBD2. CDR1 MGHRA and CDR2 YSYEKL come from the germline V gene. J lost 7 bases, V lost 2 bases, and 5 bases had no gene match. This CDR3 spans 16 amino acids. The CDR3 nucleotides are TGCGCCAGCAGCCAAACCGGGACTAGCGGGATAAATGAGCAGTTCTTC. Amino acid sequence: CASSQTGTSGINEQFF.

The count of this clone is one. CDR3 in amino acids: CASSYSLGSGANVLTF. CDR3 bases: TGTGCCAGCAGTTACTCCCTCGGATCTGGGGCCAACGTCCTGACTTTC. The chain recombines TRBV6-5 with TRBJ2-6, with no clear D. Trimming cost V 0 bases and J 1 base, with 7 bases left between them. The CDR3 sequence is 16 residues long. Germline assignment: CDR1 MNHEY and CDR2 SVGAGI.

This clone showed up just once. This chain links TRBV18 with TRBJ2-5; 7 positions agree with TRBD1. J was trimmed by 2 bases and V by 6 bases; bases with no gene match: 9. CDR3 length: 15 amino acids. Germline-derived CDR1 and CDR2 are KGHSH and LQKENI. CDR3: CASSRSLGQQETQYF. CDR3 nucleotide sequence: TGTGCCAGCTCTCGTTCTTTGGGACAGCAAGAGACCCAGTACTTC.

This clone was seen once. The chain couples TRBV7-2 to TRBJ1-6; possible D gene TRBD1, 5 bases. Trimming removed 4 bases at V and 5 bases at J, with 15 bases between. From germline, CDR1 is SGHTA and CDR2 FQGNSA. CDR3 length: 16 residues. CDR3 bases: TGTGCCAGCAGCTCAAGTCCCGGGACCCATAATTCACCCCTCCACTTT. Its translation: CASSSSPGTHNSPLHF. The full variable domain, completed using reference TRBV7-2 and TRBJ1-6, is GAGVSQSPSNKVTEKGKDVELRCDPISGHTALYWYRQSLGQGLEFLIYFQGNSAPDKSGLPSDRFSAERTGGSVSTLTIQRTQQEDSAVYLCASSSSPGTHNSPLHFGNGTRLTVT.

This chain joins TRBV9 and TRBJ2-1; 13 bases match TRBD2. V lost 3 bases, J lost 7 bases, and 4 bases stayed unmatched. Per the germline V gene, CDR1 is SGDLS and CDR2 is YYNGEE. This CDR3 has 15 amino acids. The CDR3 sequence: CASSGTSGSRNEQFF. DNA for the CDR3: TGTGCCAGCAGCGGGACTAGCGGGAGTAGGAATGAGCAGTTCTTC.

The chain carries TRBV2 and TRBJ2-4; the match to TRBD1 covers 7 bases. Trimming took 2 bases from V and 6 from J; bases not matched to a gene: 1. The CDR3 spans 13 residues. Per the germline V gene, CDR1 is SNHLY and CDR2 is FYNNEI. CDR3 sequence: CASSENRGNIQYF. In DNA form, the CDR3 reads TGTGCCAGCAGTGAAAACAGGGGAAACATTCAGTACTTC.

The rearrangement joins TRBV6-5 to TRBJ1-6; 7 bases line up with TRBD1. Germline CDR1 and CDR2: MNHEY and SVGAGI. The V and J ends lost 2 bases and 7 bases, in that order; junction bases with no gene match: 8. The CDR3 length is 16 residues. The CDR3 coding sequence is TGTGCCAGCAGTTACACTCGAGGGGGCGAAAATTCACCCCTCCACTTT. Protein sequence: CASSYTRGGENSPLHF.

This clone was recorded a few times. The CDR3 loop is CASSYHRGGIHEQYF. The CDR3 bases are TGTGCCAGCAGCTACCACCGGGGAGGGATACACGAGCAGTACTTC. The J gene is TRBJ2-7, the V gene TRBV3-1 (or the pseudogene TRBV3-2); 7 nucleotides agree with TRBD2. Germline trimming cut 5 bases from V and 5 bases from J; bases unmatched to any gene: 12. Germline assignment: CDR1 LGHDT and CDR2 YNNKEL (reference sequence). The CDR3 extends over 15 amino acids.

The rearrangement joins TRBV19 to TRBJ1-4, with 7 bases lining up with TRBD1. Germline loops: CDR1 LNHDA, CDR2 SQIVND (reference sequence). The J segment lost 2 bases and the V segment lost 6 bases, leaving 12 bases of the junction unmatched. This CDR3 spans 17 amino acids. The CDR3 here is CASRRPTGPSTNEKLFF. The CDR3 nucleotides read TGTGCCAGTAGACGCCCGACAGGGCCGAGCACTAATGAAAAACTGTTTTTT.

This chain links TRBV5-4 with TRBJ2-7; possibly TRBD2 for D (6 bases). CDR1 is SGHNT and CDR2 is YYREEE in the germline V gene (reference sequence). CDR3 length equals 15 residues. V was shortened by 4 bases and J by 2 bases, with 16 bases between the two germline ends. CDR3 DNA: TGTGCCAGCAGCCTGGGAGCTCGGGGGACCTACGAGCAGTACTTC. This codes for CASSLGARGTYEQYF.

To note about this clone: Other nucleotide sequences in the sample specify the same CDR3. The chain links TRBV5-1 to TRBJ1-2, with D possibly TRBD1 on 6 matching bases. The CDR3 sequence is 14 residues long. Germline V gene lookup returns CDR1 SGHRS and CDR2 YFSETQ. Trimming cost V 2 bases and J 5 bases, with 13 bases left between them. The CDR3 is CASSLGQPLYGYTF. CDR3 nucleotide sequence: TGCGCCAGCAGCTTAGGACAGCCGCTGTATGGCTACACCTTC.

The chain carries TRBV3-1 (or the pseudogene TRBV3-2) and TRBJ2-7, with D perhaps assigned TRBD1 or TRBD2 (5 bases each). The V end was cut by 11 bases, the J end by 3 bases, with 17 bases between. Germline lookup yields CDR1 LGHDT and CDR2 YNNKEL (reference sequence). The CDR3 is 13 residues long. The chain's CDR3 is CAAGRGPLYEQYF. The CDR3 coding sequence is TGTGCCGCAGGGAGAGGTCCCCTCTACGAGCAGTACTTC.